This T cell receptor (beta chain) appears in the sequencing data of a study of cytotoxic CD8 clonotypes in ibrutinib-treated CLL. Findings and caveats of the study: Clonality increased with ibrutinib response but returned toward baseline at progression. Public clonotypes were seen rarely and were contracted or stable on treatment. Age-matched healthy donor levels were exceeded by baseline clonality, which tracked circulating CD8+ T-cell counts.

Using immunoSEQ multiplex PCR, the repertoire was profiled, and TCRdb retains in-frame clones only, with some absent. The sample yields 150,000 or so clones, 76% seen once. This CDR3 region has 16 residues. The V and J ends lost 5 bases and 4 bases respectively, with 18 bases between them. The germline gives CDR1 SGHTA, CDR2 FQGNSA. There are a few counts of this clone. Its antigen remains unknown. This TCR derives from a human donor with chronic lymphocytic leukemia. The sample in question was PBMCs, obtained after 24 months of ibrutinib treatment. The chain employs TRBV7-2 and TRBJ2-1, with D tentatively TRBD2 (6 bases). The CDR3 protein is CASSLEGAGNYNEQFF. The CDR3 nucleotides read TGTGCCAGCAGCCTGGAGGGTGCAGGGAATTACAATGAGCAGTTCTTC. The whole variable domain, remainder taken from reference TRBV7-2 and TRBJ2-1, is GAGVSQSPSNKVTEKGKDVELRCDPISGHTALYWYRQSLGQGLEFLIYFQGNSAPDKSGLPSDRFSAERTGGSVSTLTIQRTQQEDSAVYLCASSLEGAGNYNEQFFGPGTRLTVL.